Listed below are T cell receptor beta chains from one sample, sequenced in a study of blood T cell repertoires in COVID-19. TCRdb's copy holds only in-frame clones and misses some; the assay was immunoSEQ multiplex PCR. Counted here are about 340,000 clones, around four fifths occurring once; the ten biggest clones make up around 3%. Sequenced material: peripheral blood. Source of these receptors: a man aged 25-40 years with active or convalescent COVID-19. CDR3s include the opening cysteine and the closing phenylalanine or tryptophan. A D gene is named only where the DNA matches it firmly. Clone size is shown for a subset of rows, as once, few, many or a class of expanded clone.

V,size,D,J,CDR3,DNA
TRBV5-6,.,.,TRBJ1-4,CASSLPGRREEKLFF,TGTGCCAGCAGTCTGCCCGGGAGAAGGGAAGAAAAACTGTTTTTT
TRBV6-2/TRBV6-3,few,.,TRBJ1-4,CASSRTHSPTGAGTNEKLFF,TGTGCCAGCAGTCGCACCCACTCCCCGACGGGTGCTGGAACTAATGAAAAACTGTTTTTT
TRBV24-1,.,.,TRBJ2-3,CATSDFSQSTDTQYF,TGTGCCACCAGTGATTTTTCGCAGAGCACAGATACGCAGTATTTT
TRBV5-6,.,.,TRBJ1-3,CASSSPSGDTIYF,TGTGCCAGCAGCTCCCCTTCGGGTGACACCATATATTTT
TRBV11-2,.,.,TRBJ1-1,CASSLDRRGTEAFF,TGTGCCAGCAGCTTAGACAGGCGGGGCACTGAAGCTTTCTTT
TRBV7-8,once,.,TRBJ1-5,CASSHQGHQPQHF,TGTGCCAGCAGCCACCAGGGGCATCAGCCCCAGCATTTT
TRBV19,.,.,TRBJ1-5,CASSITANQPQHF,TGTGCCAGTAGTATAACAGCAAATCAGCCCCAGCATTTT
TRBV7-2,few,.,TRBJ1-5,CASSFGQIYSNQPQHF,TGTGCCAGCAGCTTTGGACAGATTTATAGCAATCAGCCCCAGCATTTT
TRBV4-1,.,TRBD2,TRBJ2-4,CASAAGAENIQYF,TGCGCCAGCGCAGCGGGGGCGGAAAACATTCAGTACTTC
TRBV27,.,TRBD2,TRBJ2-1,CATRLAGNNEQFF,TGTGCCACCCGACTAGCGGGTAACAATGAGCAGTTCTTC
TRBV3-1/TRBV3-2,.,TRBD1,TRBJ1-2,CASSQGQGLIYGYTF,TGTGCCAGCAGCCAAGGACAGGGGTTGATCTATGGCTACACCTTC
TRBV10-3,.,TRBD1,TRBJ2-1,CAISETGAGNEQFF,TGTGCCATCAGTGAAACAGGGGCTGGGAATGAGCAGTTCTTC
TRBV7-9,.,TRBD1,TRBJ1-6,CASSSQTGQNSPLHF,TGTGCCAGCAGCTCGCAGACAGGGCAAAATTCACCCCTCCACTTT
TRBV6-5,.,.,TRBJ2-1,CASRVAASSYNEQFF,TGTGCCAGCAGAGTAGCGGCGAGCTCCTACAATGAGCAGTTCTTC
TRBV7-3,.,TRBD2,TRBJ2-2,CASSRTSGELFF,TGTGCCAGCAGCCGGACTAGCGGGGAGCTGTTTTTT
TRBV9,.,.,TRBJ2-6,CASSGLGSSGANVLTF,TGTGCCAGCAGCGGGCTCGGGAGCTCTGGGGCCAACGTCCTGACTTTC
TRBV12-3/TRBV12-4,once,.,TRBJ1-2,CASSKQVYGYTF,TGTGCCAGCAGCAAACAGGTTTATGGCTACACCTTC
TRBV30,.,.,TRBJ2-1,CAWNLGGYNEQFF,TGTGCCTGGAATCTCGGGGGATACAATGAGCAGTTCTTC
TRBV18,.,.,TRBJ1-1,CASSPPGTGEAFF,TGTGCCAGCTCACCACCAGGAACAGGTGAAGCTTTCTTT
TRBV19,.,.,TRBJ2-7,CASSIALVDPWSEQYF,TGTGCCAGTAGTATAGCCCTGGTCGACCCCTGGAGCGAGCAGTACTTC
TRBV5-1,.,TRBD1,TRBJ2-2,CASSKGQGRTGELFF,TGCGCCAGCAGTAAGGGACAGGGGCGCACCGGGGAGCTGTTTTTT
TRBV19,.,.,TRBJ1-1,CASSMGGGAPYTEAFF,TGTGCCAGTAGTATGGGAGGGGGGGCCCCGTACACTGAAGCTTTCTTT
TRBV4-3,.,TRBD1,TRBJ2-2,CASSPRTGLTGELFF,TGCGCCAGCAGCCCTCGGACAGGGCTCACCGGGGAGCTGTTTTTT
TRBV6-4,.,TRBD1,TRBJ2-1,CASSVLGQGASNEQFF,TGTGCCAGCAGTGTCTTAGGACAGGGGGCTAGCAATGAGCAGTTCTTC
TRBV12-3/TRBV12-4,.,.,TRBJ2-7,CAIGRGTYEQYF,TGTGCCATCGGCAGGGGAACCTACGAGCAGTACTTC
TRBV4-2,few,.,TRBJ2-1,CASSLSNDEQFF,TGTGCCAGCAGCCTCAGTAACGATGAGCAGTTCTTC
TRBV18,.,TRBD1,TRBJ1-2,CASSRSGTGYGYTF,TGTGCCAGCTCACGATCCGGGACAGGGTACGGCTACACCTTC
TRBV11-3,once,TRBD1,TRBJ2-1,CASSPRDRGSSYNEQFF,TGTGCCAGCAGCCCCCGGGACAGGGGGAGCTCCTACAATGAGCAGTTCTTC
TRBV5-1,.,TRBD1,TRBJ1-2,CASSLGTGSPYTDGYTF,TGCGCCAGCAGCTTGGGGACAGGGTCCCCCTATACCGATGGCTACACCTTC
TRBV28,.,.,TRBJ2-5,CASSPFRLAFTETQYF,TGTGCCAGCAGCCCTTTTAGATTAGCCTTCACAGAGACCCAGTACTTC
TRBV7-9,.,.,TRBJ2-5,CASSLGGVGLGIQETQYF,TGTGCCAGCAGCTTAGGGGGAGTGGGTCTAGGGATCCAAGAGACCCAGTACTTC
TRBV5-1,.,.,TRBJ2-1,CASSWRAGWNEQFF,TGCGCCAGCAGCTGGAGGGCGGGATGGAATGAGCAGTTCTTC
TRBV7-9,once,TRBD1,TRBJ2-7,CASSLGGQNYEQYF,TGTGCCAGCAGCTTAGGGGGACAGAACTACGAGCAGTACTTC
TRBV10-3,.,TRBD2,TRBJ2-1,CAISASSGGVLGNEQFF,TGTGCCATCAGTGCGTCTAGCGGGGGGGTCCTTGGTAATGAGCAGTTCTTC
TRBV12-3/TRBV12-4,.,.,TRBJ1-5,CASRSGPYQPQHF,TGTGCCAGCAGGTCTGGGCCTTATCAGCCCCAGCATTTT
TRBV6-2/TRBV6-3,.,TRBD1,TRBJ2-2,CASSYLIGTGSTGELFF,TGTGCCAGCAGTTACTTGATTGGGACAGGGTCCACCGGGGAGCTGTTTTTT
TRBV5-1,few,.,TRBJ1-1,CASRTSAAGGTEAFF,TGCGCCAGCAGGACCTCCGCCGCGGGTGGGACTGAAGCTTTCTTT
TRBV4-1,.,TRBD1,TRBJ1-2,CASSQGQIDYGYTF,TGCGCCAGCAGCCAGGGACAGATAGACTATGGCTACACCTTC
TRBV29-1,.,TRBD1,TRBJ2-7,CSVWTGGYEQYF,TGCAGCGTGTGGACAGGGGGCTACGAGCAGTACTTC
TRBV19,.,TRBD1,TRBJ1-5,CASSMDRDGQPQHF,TGTGCCAGTAGTATGGACAGGGATGGTCAGCCCCAGCATTTT
TRBV7-8,few,.,TRBJ1-5,CASSSYGGSNQPQHF,TGTGCCAGCAGCTCCTACGGGGGTAGCAATCAGCCCCAGCATTTT
TRBV5-8,few,.,TRBJ1-5,CASSPTPPNQPQHF,TGTGCCAGCAGCCCGACACCGCCTAATCAGCCCCAGCATTTT
TRBV6-6,.,TRBD1,TRBJ1-5,CASKQGNQPQHF,TGTGCCAGTAAACAGGGGAATCAGCCCCAGCATTTT
TRBV18,.,.,TRBJ1-1,CASSPEVGLEAFF,TGTGCCAGCTCACCAGAGGTCGGTCTGGAAGCTTTCTTT
TRBV5-6,.,.,TRBJ1-4,CASSLAGAFSKLFF,TGTGCCAGCAGCTTGGCAGGGGCATTTAGTAAACTGTTTTTT
TRBV28,.,TRBD1,TRBJ1-5,CASSLDRGRRQPQHF,TGTGCCAGCAGTCTGGACAGGGGGCGCAGGCAGCCCCAGCATTTT
TRBV24-1,.,.,TRBJ2-7,CATRISSYEQYF,TGTGCCACCAGGATTAGCTCCTACGAGCAGTACTTC
TRBV9,.,TRBD1,TRBJ2-7,CASSVEGYWTGYYEQYF,TGTGCCAGCAGCGTAGAGGGATATTGGACAGGCTACTACGAGCAGTACTTC
TRBV2,few,.,TRBJ2-2,CASRLLLNTGELFF,TGTGCCAGCAGGCTATTATTGAACACCGGGGAGCTGTTTTTT
TRBV28,.,.,TRBJ1-2,CASSPAGANYGYTF,TGTGCCAGCAGTCCCGCGGGGGCTAACTATGGCTACACCTTC
TRBV19,.,.,TRBJ1-2,CASRAGGPRGYTF,TGTGCCAGTAGGGCGGGGGGCCCTCGAGGCTACACCTTC
TRBV4-2,once,.,TRBJ1-5,CASSQRYYQPQHF,TGTGCCAGCAGCCAGCGTTATTATCAGCCCCAGCATTTT
TRBV9,.,TRBD1,TRBJ2-7,CASSPRQGQDYEQYF,TGTGCCAGCAGCCCGCGACAGGGGCAGGACTACGAGCAGTACTTC
TRBV5-6,once,.,TRBJ2-1,CASSTRGGFSEQFF,TGTGCCAGCAGCACCCGTGGGGGGTTCTCGGAGCAGTTCTTC
TRBV4-1,.,TRBD1,TRBJ2-2,CASSQGATGELFF,TGCGCCAGCAGTCAGGGGGCGACCGGGGAGCTGTTTTTT
TRBV13,.,.,TRBJ1-2,CASSLVAWTYTF,TGTGCCAGCAGCTTAGTGGCTTGGACTTACACCTTC
TRBV7-9,.,TRBD1,TRBJ1-2,CASSPDRAGYTF,TGTGCCAGCAGCCCCGACAGGGCGGGCTACACCTTC
TRBV28,.,.,TRBJ2-3,CASSFTQGTTDTQYF,TGTGCCAGCAGTTTTACACAGGGCACCACAGATACGCAGTATTTT
TRBV27,.,TRBD1,TRBJ1-5,CASRDRGLSNQPQHF,TGTGCCAGCCGTGACAGGGGGTTGAGCAATCAGCCCCAGCATTTT